This TCR beta chain is from a study of T cell responses to AZD1222 COVID-19 vaccine. General observations from the study: No day 14 peak samples; only post-peak repertoires were characterized.

This CDR3 contains 16 residues. Germline assignment: CDR1 SGHAT and CDR2 FQNNGV. Trimming shortened V by 5 bases and J by 0 bases, and 14 bases separated the two germline ends. Repertoires were generated with immunoSEQ multiplex PCR, while TCRdb's copy carries only in-frame clones and drops some. The sample consists of fewer than 150,000 clones, over 75% of them appearing once. A single count supports this clone. Its antigen is currently unknown. This rearrangement joins TRBV11-2 to TRBJ2-4; D may be TRBD1 or TRBD2 (5 bases each). This receptor was identified in an adult in good health. The material was peripheral blood, obtained on day 0 of AZD1222 vaccination. This CDR3 reads CASSRDRGLAKNIQYF. The CDR3 nucleotides are TGTGCCAGCAGCCGGGACCGCGGCCTAGCCAAAAACATTCAGTACTTC.